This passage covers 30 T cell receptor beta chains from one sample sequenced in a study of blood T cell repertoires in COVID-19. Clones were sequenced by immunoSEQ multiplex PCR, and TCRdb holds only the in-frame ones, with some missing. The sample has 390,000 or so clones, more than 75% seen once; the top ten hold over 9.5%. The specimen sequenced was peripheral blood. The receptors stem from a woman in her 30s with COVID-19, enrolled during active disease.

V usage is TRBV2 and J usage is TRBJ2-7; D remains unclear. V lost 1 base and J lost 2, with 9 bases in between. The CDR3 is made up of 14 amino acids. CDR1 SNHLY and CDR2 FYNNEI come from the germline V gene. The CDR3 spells CASSEGSLTYEQYF. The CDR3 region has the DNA TGTGCCAGCAGTGAAGGCAGTCTTACCTACGAGCAGTACTTC.

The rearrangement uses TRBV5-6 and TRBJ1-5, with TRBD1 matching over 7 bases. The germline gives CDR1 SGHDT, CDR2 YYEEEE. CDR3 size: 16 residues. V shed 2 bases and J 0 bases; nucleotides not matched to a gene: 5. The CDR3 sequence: CASSFWTGFSNQPQHF. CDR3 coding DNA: TGTGCCAGCAGCTTCTGGACAGGTTTTAGCAATCAGCCCCAGCATTTT.

In DNA form, the CDR3 reads TGTGCCAGCAGTTACAGTAAAAGCGGGCTGAACACCGGGGAGCTGTTTTTT. Translation: CASSYSKSGLNTGELFF. This chain links TRBV6-2 or TRBV6-3 with TRBJ2-2, with a possible D match to TRBD2 (6 bases). Germline V lookup: CDR1 MNHEY, CDR2 SVGEGT. The ends were cut back, 2 bases at V and 1 base at J, with 14 bases in the middle. CDR3 length: 17 residues.

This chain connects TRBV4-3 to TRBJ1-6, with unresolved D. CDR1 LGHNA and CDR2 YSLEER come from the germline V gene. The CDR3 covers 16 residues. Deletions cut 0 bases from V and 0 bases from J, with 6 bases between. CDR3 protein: CASSQDLLSYNSPLHF. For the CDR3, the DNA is TGCGCCAGCAGCCAAGATTTACTCTCCTATAATTCACCCCTCCACTTT.

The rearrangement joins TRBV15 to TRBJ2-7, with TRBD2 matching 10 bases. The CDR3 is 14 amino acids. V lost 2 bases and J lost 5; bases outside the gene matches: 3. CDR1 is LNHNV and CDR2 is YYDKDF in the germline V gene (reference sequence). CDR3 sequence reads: CATSRLAGVNEQYF. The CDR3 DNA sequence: TGTGCCACCAGCAGACTAGCGGGAGTAAACGAGCAGTACTTC. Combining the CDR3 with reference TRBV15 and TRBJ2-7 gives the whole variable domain DAMVIQNPRYQVTQFGKPVTLSCSQTLNHNVMYWYQQKSSQAPKLLFHYYDKDFNNEADTPDNFQSRRPNTSFCFLDIRSPGLGDTAMYLCATSRLAGVNEQYFGPGTRLTVT.

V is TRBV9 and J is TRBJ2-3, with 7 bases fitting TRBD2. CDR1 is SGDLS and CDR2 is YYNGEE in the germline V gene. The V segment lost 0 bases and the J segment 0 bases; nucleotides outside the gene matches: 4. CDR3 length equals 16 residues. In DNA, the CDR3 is TGTGCCAGCAGCGTAGAAGGCGGGAGTAGCACAGATACGCAGTATTTT. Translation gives CASSVEGGSSTDTQYF.

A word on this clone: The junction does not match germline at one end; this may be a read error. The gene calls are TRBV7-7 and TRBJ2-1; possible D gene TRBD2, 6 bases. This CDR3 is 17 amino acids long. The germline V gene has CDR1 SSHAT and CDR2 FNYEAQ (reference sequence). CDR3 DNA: TGTGCTAGCAGCTTAGCTATGGCGGGGAAGCCGCACAATGAGCAGTTCTTC. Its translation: CASSLAMAGKPHNEQFF.

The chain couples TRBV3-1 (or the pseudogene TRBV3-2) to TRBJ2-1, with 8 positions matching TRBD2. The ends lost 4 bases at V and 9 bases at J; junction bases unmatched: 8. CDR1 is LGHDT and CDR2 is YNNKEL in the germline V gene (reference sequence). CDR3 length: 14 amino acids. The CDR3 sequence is CASSRGLAPPEQFF. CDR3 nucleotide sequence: TGTGCCAGCAGCCGCGGACTAGCTCCGCCTGAGCAGTTCTTC.

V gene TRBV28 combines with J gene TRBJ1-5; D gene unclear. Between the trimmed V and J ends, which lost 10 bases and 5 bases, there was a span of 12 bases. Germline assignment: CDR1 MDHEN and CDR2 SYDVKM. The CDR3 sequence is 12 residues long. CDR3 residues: CATLAGDQPQHF. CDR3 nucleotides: TGTGCCACCCTTGCGGGTGATCAGCCCCAGCATTTT.

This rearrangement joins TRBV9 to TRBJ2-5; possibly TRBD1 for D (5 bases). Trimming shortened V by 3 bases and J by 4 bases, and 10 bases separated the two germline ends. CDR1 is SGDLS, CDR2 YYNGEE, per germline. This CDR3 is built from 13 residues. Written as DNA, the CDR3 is TGTGCCAGCAGCGCCCCTACAGGAGAGACCCAGTACTTC. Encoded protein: CASSAPTGETQYF.

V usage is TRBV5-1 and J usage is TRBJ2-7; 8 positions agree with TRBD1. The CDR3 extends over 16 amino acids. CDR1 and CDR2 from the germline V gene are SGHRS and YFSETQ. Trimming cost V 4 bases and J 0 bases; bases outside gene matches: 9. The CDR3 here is CASSPWAGGSSYEQYF. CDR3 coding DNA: TGCGCCAGCAGCCCTTGGGCAGGGGGCAGCTCCTACGAGCAGTACTTC.

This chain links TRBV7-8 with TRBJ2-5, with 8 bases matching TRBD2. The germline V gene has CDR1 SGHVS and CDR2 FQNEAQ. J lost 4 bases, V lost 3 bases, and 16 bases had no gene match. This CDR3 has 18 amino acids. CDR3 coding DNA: TGTGCCAGCAGCTTTACCAGCGGGAGTTGGGAGGAGGGAGAGACCCAGTACTTC. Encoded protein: CASSFTSGSWEEGETQYF.

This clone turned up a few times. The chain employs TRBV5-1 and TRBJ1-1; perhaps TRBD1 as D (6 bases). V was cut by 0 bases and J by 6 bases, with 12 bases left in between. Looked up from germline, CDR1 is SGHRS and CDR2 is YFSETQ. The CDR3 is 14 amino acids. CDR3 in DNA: TGCGCCAGCAGCTTGGTGAGGGGGGGTGCTGAAGCTTTCTTT. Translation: CASSLVRGGAEAFF.

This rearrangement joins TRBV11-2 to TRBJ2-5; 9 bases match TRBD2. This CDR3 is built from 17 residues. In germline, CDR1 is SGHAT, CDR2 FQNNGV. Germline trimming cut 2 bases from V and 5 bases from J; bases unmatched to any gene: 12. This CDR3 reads CASSLNLASGVPETQYF. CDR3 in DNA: TGTGCCAGCAGCTTAAATCTTGCTAGCGGGGTACCGGAGACCCAGTACTTC.

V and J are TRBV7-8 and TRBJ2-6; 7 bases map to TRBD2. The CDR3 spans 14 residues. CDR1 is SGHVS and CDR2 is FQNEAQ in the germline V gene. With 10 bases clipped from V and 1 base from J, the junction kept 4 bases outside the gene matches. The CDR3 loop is CATGRESGANVLTF. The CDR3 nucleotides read TGTGCCACGGGGAGGGAGTCTGGGGCCAACGTCCTGACTTTC.

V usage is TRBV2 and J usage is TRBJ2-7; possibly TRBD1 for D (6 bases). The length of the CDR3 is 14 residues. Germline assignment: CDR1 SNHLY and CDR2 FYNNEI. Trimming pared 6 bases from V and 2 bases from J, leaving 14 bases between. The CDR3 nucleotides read TGTGCCAGCAGCGCATCGGGACACACCTACGAGCAGTACTTC. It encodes CASSASGHTYEQYF.

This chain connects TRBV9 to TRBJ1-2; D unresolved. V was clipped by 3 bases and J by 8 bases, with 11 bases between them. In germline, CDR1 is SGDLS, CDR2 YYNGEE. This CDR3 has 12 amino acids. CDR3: CASSADIRGYTF. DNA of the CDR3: TGTGCCAGCAGCGCCGACATCCGGGGCTACACCTTC.

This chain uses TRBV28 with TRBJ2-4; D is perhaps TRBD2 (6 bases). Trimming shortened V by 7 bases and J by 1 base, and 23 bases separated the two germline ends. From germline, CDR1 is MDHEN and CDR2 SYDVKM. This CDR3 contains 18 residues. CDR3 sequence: CASTWSSRSGVAKNIQYF. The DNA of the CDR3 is TGTGCCAGCACTTGGTCGTCAAGATCGGGGGTCGCCAAAAACATTCAGTACTTC.

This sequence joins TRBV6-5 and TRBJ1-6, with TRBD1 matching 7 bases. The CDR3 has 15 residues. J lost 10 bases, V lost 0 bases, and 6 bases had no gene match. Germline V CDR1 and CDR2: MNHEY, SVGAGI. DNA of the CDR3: TGTGCCAGCAGTTACTCTAGACAGGGCGGATCACCCCTCCACTTT. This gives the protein CASSYSRQGGSPLHF.

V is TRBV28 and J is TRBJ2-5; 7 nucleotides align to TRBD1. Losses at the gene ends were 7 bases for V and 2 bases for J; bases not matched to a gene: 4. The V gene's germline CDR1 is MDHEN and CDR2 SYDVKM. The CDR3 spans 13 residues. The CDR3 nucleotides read TGTGCCAGCATGCCGGGACAGCAAGAGACCCAGTACTTC. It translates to CASMPGQQETQYF. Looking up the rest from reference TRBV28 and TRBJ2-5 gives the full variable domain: DVKVTQSSRYLVKRTGEKVFLECVQDMDHENMFWYRQDPGLGLRLIYFSYDVKMKEKGDIPEGYSVSREKKERFSLILESASTNQTSMYLCASMPGQQETQYFGPGTRLLVL.

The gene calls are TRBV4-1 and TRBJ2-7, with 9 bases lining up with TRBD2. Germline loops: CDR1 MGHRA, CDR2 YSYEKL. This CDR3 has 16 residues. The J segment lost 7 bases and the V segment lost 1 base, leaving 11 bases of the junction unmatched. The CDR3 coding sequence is TGCGCCAGCAGCCAAGTAGGGGTAGCGGGAGTCGAAGAGCAGTACTTC. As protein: CASSQVGVAGVEEQYF.

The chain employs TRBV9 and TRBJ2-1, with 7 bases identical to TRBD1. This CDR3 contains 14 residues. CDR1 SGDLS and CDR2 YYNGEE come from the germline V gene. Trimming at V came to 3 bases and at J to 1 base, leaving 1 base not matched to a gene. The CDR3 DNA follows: TGTGCCAGCAGCGCGGGACAGTCCTACAATGAGCAGTTCTTC. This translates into CASSAGQSYNEQFF.

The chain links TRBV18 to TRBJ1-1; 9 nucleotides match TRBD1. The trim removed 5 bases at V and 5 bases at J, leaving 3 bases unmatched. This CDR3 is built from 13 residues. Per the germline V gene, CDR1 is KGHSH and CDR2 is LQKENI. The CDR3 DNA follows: TGTGCCAGCTCAGGGACAGGGCGGACTGAAGCTTTCTTT. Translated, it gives CASSGTGRTEAFF.

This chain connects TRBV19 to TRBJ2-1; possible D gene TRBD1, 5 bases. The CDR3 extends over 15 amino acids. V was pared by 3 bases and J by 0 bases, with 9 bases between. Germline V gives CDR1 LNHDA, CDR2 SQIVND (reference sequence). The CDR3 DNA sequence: TGTGCCAGTAGTATCGGGCAGGGCTCCTACAATGAGCAGTTCTTC. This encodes CASSIGQGSYNEQFF. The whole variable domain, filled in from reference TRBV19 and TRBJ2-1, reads DGGITQSPKYLFRKEGQNVTLSCEQNLNHDAMYWYRQDPGQGLRLIYYSQIVNDFQKGDIAEGYSVSREKKESFPLTVTSAQKNPTAFYLCASSIGQGSYNEQFFGPGTRLTVL.

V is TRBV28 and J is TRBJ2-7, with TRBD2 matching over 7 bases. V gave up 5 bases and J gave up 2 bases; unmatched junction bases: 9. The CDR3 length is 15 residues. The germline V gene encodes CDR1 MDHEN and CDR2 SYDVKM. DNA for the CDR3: TGTGCCAGCAGTCCCCCCGGGACTACTGCCTACGAGCAGTACTTC. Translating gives CASSPPGTTAYEQYF. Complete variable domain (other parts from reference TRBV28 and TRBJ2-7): DVKVTQSSRYLVKRTGEKVFLECVQDMDHENMFWYRQDPGLGLRLIYFSYDVKMKEKGDIPEGYSVSREKKERFSLILESASTNQTSMYLCASSPPGTTAYEQYFGPGTRLTVT.

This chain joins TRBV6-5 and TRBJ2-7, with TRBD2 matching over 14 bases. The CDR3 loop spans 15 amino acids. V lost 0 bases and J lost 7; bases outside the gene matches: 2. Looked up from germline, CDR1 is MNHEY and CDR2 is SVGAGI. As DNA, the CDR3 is TGTGCCAGCAGTTACTCGGGACTAGCGGGAGTTGAGCAGTACTTC. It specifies CASSYSGLAGVEQYF.

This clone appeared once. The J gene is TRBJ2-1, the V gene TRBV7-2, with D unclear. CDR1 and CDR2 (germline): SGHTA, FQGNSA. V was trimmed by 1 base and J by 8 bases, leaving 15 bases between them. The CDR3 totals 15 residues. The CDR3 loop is CASSLGAVEWDEQFF. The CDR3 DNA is TGTGCCAGCAGCTTAGGGGCTGTCGAGTGGGATGAGCAGTTCTTC.

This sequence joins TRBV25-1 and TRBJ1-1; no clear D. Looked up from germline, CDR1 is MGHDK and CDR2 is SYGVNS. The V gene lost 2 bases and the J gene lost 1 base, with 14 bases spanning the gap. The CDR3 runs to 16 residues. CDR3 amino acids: CASSEGGYGPNTEAFF. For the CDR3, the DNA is TGTGCCAGCAGTGAAGGAGGGTACGGACCGAACACTGAAGCTTTCTTT. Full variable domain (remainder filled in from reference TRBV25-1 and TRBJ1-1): EADIYQTPRYLVIGTGKKITLECSQTMGHDKMYWYQQDPGMELHLIHYSYGVNSTEKGDLSSESTVSRIRTEHFPLTLESARPSHTSQYLCASSEGGYGPNTEAFFGQGTRLTVV.

CDR3 in DNA: TGTGCCAGCGGGCTGGGCCCCAGCTCCTACAATGAGCAGTTCTTC. Translated, it gives CASGLGPSSYNEQFF. V is TRBV7-2 and J is TRBJ2-1; no definite D call. Trimming left V 8 bases short and J 0 bases short, with 14 bases between. Germline V gene sequence: CDR1 SGHTA, CDR2 FQGNSA. The CDR3 consists of 15 residues.

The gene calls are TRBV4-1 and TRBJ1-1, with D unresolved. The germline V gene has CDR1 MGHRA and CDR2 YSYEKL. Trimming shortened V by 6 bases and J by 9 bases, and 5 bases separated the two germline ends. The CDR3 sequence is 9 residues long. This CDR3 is CASSLQAFF. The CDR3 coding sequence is TGCGCCAGCAGTCTTCAAGCTTTCTTT.